Described below is a single TCR beta chain sequence and its context. The antigen is not known. Trimming took 3 bases from V and 3 from J, leaving 13 bases between them. Germline V gene sequence: CDR1 SGHRS, CDR2 YFSETQ. The CDR3 length is 15 residues. This sample is part of a study of shared clonotypes between healthy human individuals. About the study: Per-donor plates numbered three CD4 naive, three CD4 memory, two CD8 naive and one CD8 memory. Study-level findings and limits: What rarefaction showed was incomplete sorted-subset sequencing despite large depth.

The repertoire was sequenced with immunoSEQ multiplex PCR; TCRdb's copy has only in-frame clones and lacks some. The data show about 520,000 clones, with roughly 95% seen just once and about 0.064% held by the top ten. Donation came from healthy HIV-negative adults that had no recent acute infections or vaccinations. The clonotype comes from a woman in her 30s in good health. The specimen was naive CD4+ T cells sorted from blood. Subset denoted: CD45RA+ positively selected. The genes are TRBV5-1 and TRBJ2-1; D is possibly TRBD2 (6 bases). This CDR3 is CASSSIGGYYNEQFF. The DNA of the CDR3 is TGCGCCAGCAGCTCCATCGGGGGATACTACAATGAGCAGTTCTTC.